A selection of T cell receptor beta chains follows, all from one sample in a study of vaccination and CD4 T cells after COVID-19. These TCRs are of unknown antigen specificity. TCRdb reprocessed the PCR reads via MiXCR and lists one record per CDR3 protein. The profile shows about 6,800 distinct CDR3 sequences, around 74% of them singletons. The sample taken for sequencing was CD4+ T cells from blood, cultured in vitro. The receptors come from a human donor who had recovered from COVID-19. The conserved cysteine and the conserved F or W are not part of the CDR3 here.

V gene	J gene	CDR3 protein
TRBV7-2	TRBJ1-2	ASSEWGGNYGYT
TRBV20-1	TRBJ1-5	SARDPLQPQH
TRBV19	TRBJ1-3	ASSIMAGTSSGNTIY
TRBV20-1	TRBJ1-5	SARIGTGQGQPQH
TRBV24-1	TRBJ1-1	ATSAAGQNTEAF
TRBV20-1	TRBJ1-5	SASRTGNQPQH
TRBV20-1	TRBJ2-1	SAKGTSGRNEQF
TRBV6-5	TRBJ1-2	ASSSVFSGTYGYT
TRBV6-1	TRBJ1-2	ASSPGYGYT
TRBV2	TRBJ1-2	ASSESRPHRNT
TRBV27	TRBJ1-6	ASSLSPAGASPLH
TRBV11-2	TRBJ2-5	ASSPLAGVETQY
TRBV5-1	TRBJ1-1	ASSLAGTAAEAF
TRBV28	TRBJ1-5	ANSASKGGNQPQH